This T cell receptor beta chain was documented in a study of T cells in Graves' hyperthyroidism and ophthalmopathy. Amplification yielded TCR beta CDR3 regions, with RNA transcripts as the source. The HTBI primer set served for first-round RT-PCR of the TCR CDR3. TCRdb reanalysed the multiplex PCR reads using MiXCR and keeps one entry per CDR3 protein. The sample has 300,000 to 400,000 distinct CDR3 sequences, about 21% seen once. The sample taken for sequencing was blood. This clonotype was obtained from a woman between 50 and 59 years old with Graves' hyperthyroidism.

This CDR3 reads CSAGPGPLYGYTF. CDR3 bases: TGCAGTGCTGGCCCGGGTCCCCTCTATGGCTACACCTTC. The rearrangement links TRBV20-1 to TRBJ1-2; D is undetermined. The V end was cut by 5 bases, the J end by 4 bases, with 14 bases between. The CDR3 is 13 amino acids. Germline-derived CDR1 and CDR2 are DFQATT and SNEGSKA (reference sequence).